Following are 21 T cell receptor beta chains from one sample sequenced in a study of regulatory T cells in long-lasting Graves disease. Investigators prepared the TCR beta libraries by applying iRepertoire HTBI primers and Arm-PCR of CDR3 regions. TCRdb called the multiplex PCR reads again in MiXCR, with one record for every CDR3 protein. Here the sample spans around 480,000 distinct CDR3 sequences, roughly 17% being singletons. Stated time point: newly diagnosed GD, antithyroid drugs for less than 3 months. From RNA extracted from PBMCs, the TCR library was made. In addition, the sample was reused for a study of T cells in Graves' hyperthyroidism and ophthalmopathy.

The material was peripheral blood mononuclear cells (PBMCs), obtained at new diagnosis, from a patient treated with antithyroid drugs. The receptors derive from a man in his forties with Graves disease.

The sample holds many counts of this clonotype. This chain uses TRBV6-1 with TRBJ2-7, with TRBD1 identical over 12 bases. The CDR3 contains 15 residues. The germline V gene encodes CDR1 MNHNS and CDR2 SASEGT. With V trimmed by 6 bases and J by 5 bases, 8 bases remained unmatched. The CDR3 DNA is TGTGCCAGCAGACTAACCGGGACAGGGGGCAACGAGCAGTACTTC. Protein product: CASRLTGTGGNEQYF.

The J gene is TRBJ2-1, the V gene TRBV20-1; TRBD2 might be the D (6 bases). Trimming cost V 3 bases and J 0 bases, with 12 bases left between them. CDR1 and CDR2 from the germline V gene are DFQATT and SNEGSKA (reference sequence). The CDR3 has 15 residues. The CDR3 is CSASSSASSYNEQFF. As DNA, the CDR3 is TGCAGTGCTAGTTCTAGCGCAAGCTCCTACAATGAGCAGTTCTTC.

The J gene is TRBJ1-1, the V gene TRBV12-3 or TRBV12-4; D may be TRBD1 (5 bases). V was pared by 3 bases and J by 0 bases, with 11 bases between. This CDR3 has 15 residues. CDR3 sequence: CASSFRDGMNTEAFF. The CDR3 DNA reads TGTGCCAGCAGTTTCCGGGACGGGATGAACACTGAAGCTTTCTTT.

Turning to this clonotype: Given a much more abundant clone one base away, this may be a read error. The CDR3 here is CASSYRAGASFAGELFF. The DNA of the CDR3 is TGTGCCAGCAGCTACAGGGCGGGCGCGTCCTTCGCCGGGGAGCTGTTTTTT. The rearrangement joins TRBV12-3 or TRBV12-4 to TRBJ2-2, with D maybe TRBD1 (6 bases). Trimming removed 6 bases at V and 6 bases at J, with 23 bases between. The CDR3 consists of 17 residues.

This clonotype came up many times. The chain links TRBV3-1 to TRBJ2-1, with 7 bases matching TRBD2. CDR1 and CDR2 from the germline V gene are LGHDT and YNNKEL (reference sequence). This CDR3 spans 14 amino acids. After removal of 5 bases from V and 3 bases from J, the junction contained 4 bases not matched to a gene. In DNA form, the CDR3 reads TGTGCCAGCAGCTCCAGCGGGATCTACAATGAGCAGTTCTTC. Amino acid sequence: CASSSSGIYNEQFF.

This clonotype was recorded many times. The rearrangement links TRBV30 to TRBJ2-5; the match to TRBD2 covers 11 bases. V gave up 4 bases and J gave up 5 bases; unmatched junction bases: 15. From germline, CDR1 is GTSNPN and CDR2 SVGIG (reference sequence). The CDR3 has 17 amino acids. The CDR3 reads CAWTEGALAGGRETQYF. Written as DNA, the CDR3 is TGTGCCTGGACCGAGGGGGCCCTAGCGGGAGGTAGGGAGACCCAGTACTTC.

The chain couples TRBV12-3 or TRBV12-4 to TRBJ1-6; D gene ambiguous. Between the trimmed V and J ends, which lost 3 bases and 7 bases, there was a span of 10 bases. The CDR3 has 14 amino acids. The CDR3 DNA reads TGTGCCAGCAGTTTCGGGCTAAAAAATTCACCCCTCCACTTT. Translation: CASSFGLKNSPLHF.

This clonotype was observed a handful of times. The chain employs TRBV27 and TRBJ1-6; TRBD1 is a possible D gene (6 bases). Germline values: CDR1 MNHEY, CDR2 SMNVEV (reference sequence). CDR3 length: 15 residues. V dropped 6 bases and J dropped 7 bases, with 16 bases sitting between them. CDR3 sequence (DNA): TGTGCCAGCAGGACAGGACAGACGCCGAATTCACCCCTCCACTTT. Translated, it gives CASRTGQTPNSPLHF.

This clonotype was counted a few times. A junction boundary mismatches the germline segment, possibly from a read error. This chain joins TRBV6-2 or TRBV6-3 and TRBJ2-3; TRBD2 aligns across 10 bases. CDR3 size: 15 residues. Germline assignment: CDR1 MNHEY and CDR2 SVGEGT. CDR3 region: CASSHASGRPLSENF. In DNA, the CDR3 is TGTGCCAGCAGTCACGCTAGCGGGAGACCCCTTAGCGAGAATTTT.

This clonotype was detected many times. The chain carries TRBV11-2 and TRBJ2-3; 7 bases agree with TRBD2. The germline V gene encodes CDR1 SGHAT and CDR2 FQNNGV. The CDR3 is made up of 16 amino acids. Germline trimming cut 0 bases from V and 0 bases from J; bases unmatched to any gene: 3. The CDR3 region is CASSLERSGSTDTQYF. The DNA of the CDR3 is TGTGCCAGCAGCTTAGAACGTAGCGGGAGCACAGATACGCAGTATTTT.

The table lists this clonotype with many counts. The chain is built from TRBV11-2 and TRBJ2-1; TRBD2 might be the D (6 bases). V lost 3 bases to trimming and J lost 3 bases, with 9 bases between them. Germline CDR1 reads SGHAT; CDR2 reads FQNNGV. CDR3 length: 14 residues. Here the CDR3 reads CASSLEGIYNEQFF. In DNA, the CDR3 is TGTGCCAGCAGCTTGGAGGGGATCTACAATGAGCAGTTCTTC.

The gene calls are TRBV12-3 or TRBV12-4 and TRBJ1-6; TRBD1 is a possible D gene (5 bases). Trimming cost V 3 bases and J 11 bases, with 8 bases left between them. The CDR3 consists of 12 residues. The CDR3 sequence is CASSLEQAPLHF. DNA of the CDR3: TGTGCCAGCAGTTTGGAACAGGCACCCCTCCACTTT.

This sequence joins TRBV12-3 or TRBV12-4 and TRBJ2-1; 7 bases fit TRBD1. Trimming removed 7 bases from V and 3 bases from J; junction bases left unmatched: 3. The CDR3 runs to 13 residues. CDR3 nucleotide sequence: TGTGCCAGCACCGGGACAGTCTACAATGAGCAGTTCTTC. Protein sequence: CASTGTVYNEQFF.

This clonotype was seen at least ten times. V usage is TRBV2 and J usage is TRBJ2-7; 9 nucleotides align to TRBD2. Germline V gene data show CDR1 as SNHLY and CDR2 as FYNNEI. V shed 2 bases, J shed 5 bases, and the junction held 4 bases outside the gene matches. The CDR3 is 14 residues long. Here the CDR3 DNA reads TGTGCCAGCAGTGAATCCAGCGGGAGGAACGAGCAGTACTTC. Translating gives CASSESSGRNEQYF.

This clonotype was seen repeatedly, ten times or more. The rearrangement joins TRBV12-5 to TRBJ2-5; 14 bases align to TRBD2. The germline V gene has CDR1 LGHNT and CDR2 FRNRAP. V lost 5 bases to trimming and J lost 3 bases; unmatched junction nucleotides: 8. The CDR3 sequence is 17 residues long. The CDR3 reads CASGPRLAGGSEETQYF. For the CDR3, the DNA is TGTGCTAGTGGTCCGCGACTAGCGGGAGGGTCTGAAGAGACCCAGTACTTC.

This clonotype has a handful of counts. The chain has TRBV2 and TRBJ2-1; 7 bases fit TRBD2. The CDR3 extends over 15 amino acids. The J segment lost 6 bases and the V segment lost 3 bases, leaving 8 bases of the junction unmatched. Looked up from germline, CDR1 is SNHLY and CDR2 is FYNNEI. CDR3 loop: CASSDWLAAFNEQFF. DNA for the CDR3: TGTGCCAGCAGTGATTGGCTAGCGGCTTTCAATGAGCAGTTCTTC.

The V gene is TRBV12-3 or TRBV12-4, the J gene TRBJ2-7; D uncertain. V was pared by 7 bases and J by 1 base, with 8 bases between. The length of the CDR3 is 12 residues. DNA for the CDR3: TGTGCCAGCAAGGGCAGATCCTACGAGCAGTACTTC. As protein: CASKGRSYEQYF.

This clonotype was observed many times. The chain combines TRBV5-6 with TRBJ2-1; 9 nucleotides align to TRBD1. The trim removed 3 bases at V and 8 bases at J, leaving 3 bases unmatched. The CDR3 spans 13 residues. From germline, CDR1 is SGHDT and CDR2 YYEEEE. The CDR3 bases are TGTGCCAGCAGCTGGGACAGGGTTCATGAGCAGTTCTTC. It is translated as CASSWDRVHEQFF.

The chain recombines TRBV5-1 with TRBJ2-3, with unresolved D. Trimming shortened V by 6 bases and J by 4 bases, and 12 bases separated the two germline ends. The germline CDR1 and CDR2 sequences are SGHRS and YFSETQ. The CDR3 length is 13 residues. CDR3 in DNA: TGCGCCAGCACCCCCCTTGGGTCAGATACGCAGTATTTT. This gives the protein CASTPLGSDTQYF.

This clonotype was seen many times. This chain connects TRBV12-3 or TRBV12-4 to TRBJ2-3; unclear D gene. The CDR3 covers 13 residues. V was pared by 6 bases and J by 4 bases, with 11 bases between. CDR3 loop: CASSIAPADTQYF. CDR3 nucleotide sequence: TGTGCCAGCAGCATAGCTCCGGCAGATACGCAGTATTTT.

In regard to this clonotype: A much larger clone lies one base from this, so it may be a read error. V is TRBV3-1 and J is TRBJ2-3, with TRBD1 matching over 11 bases. With 1 base clipped from V and 5 bases from J, the junction kept 2 bases outside the gene matches. This CDR3 region has 15 residues. The germline gives CDR1 LGHDT, CDR2 YNNKEL (reference sequence). The CDR3 spells CASSQAGTGGDTQYF. Here the CDR3 DNA reads TGTGCCAGCAGCCAAGCCGGGACAGGGGGAGATACGCAGTATTTT.